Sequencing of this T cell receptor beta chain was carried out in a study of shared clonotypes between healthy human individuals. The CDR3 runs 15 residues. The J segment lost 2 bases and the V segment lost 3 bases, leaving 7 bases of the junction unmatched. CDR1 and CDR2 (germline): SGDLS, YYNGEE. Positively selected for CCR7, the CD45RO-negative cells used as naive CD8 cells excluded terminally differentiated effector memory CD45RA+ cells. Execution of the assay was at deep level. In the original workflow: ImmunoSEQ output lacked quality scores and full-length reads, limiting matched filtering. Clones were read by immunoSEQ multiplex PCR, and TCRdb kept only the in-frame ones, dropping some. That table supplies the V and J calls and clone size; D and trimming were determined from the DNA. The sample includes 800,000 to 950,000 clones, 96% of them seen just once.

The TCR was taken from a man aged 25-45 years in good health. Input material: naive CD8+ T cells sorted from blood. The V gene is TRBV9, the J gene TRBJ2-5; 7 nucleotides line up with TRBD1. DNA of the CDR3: TGTGCCAGCAGCGATACAGGGGCGTTACAAGAGACCCAGTACTTC. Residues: CASSDTGALQETQYF.